This T cell receptor beta chain stems from a study of cytomegalovirus exposure and HLA in healthy donors. Background on the study: From HLA-typed donors, an early data release held about 85 million unique TCRs.

The CDR3 consists of 16 residues. V was pared by 1 base and J by 3 bases, with 8 bases of the junction left unmatched. Per germline, CDR1 SGHRS and CDR2 YFSETQ. With 60 Vbeta and 13 Jbeta primers, the PCR was carried out. Measured with immunoSEQ multiplex PCR; TCRdb has only the in-frame clones, and not every one. The top ten clones hold under 3% of a sample with a few hundred thousand clones, about 66% of them seen once. Sequenced: PBMCs. V gene TRBV5-1 combines with J gene TRBJ2-3, with TRBD2 identical over 7 bases. The clonotype comes from a female donor in good health and CMV-seronegative. CDR3 protein: CASSLFAGDKTDTQYF. The CDR3 nucleotides are TGCGCCAGCAGCTTGTTTGCGGGAGACAAGACAGATACGCAGTATTTT. Full variable domain (outside the CDR3, taken from reference TRBV5-1 and TRBJ2-3): KAGVTQTPRYLIKTRGQQVTLSCSPISGHRSVSWYQQTPGQGLQFLFEYFSETQRNKGNFPGRFSGRQFSNSRSEMNVSTLELGDSALYLCASSLFAGDKTDTQYFGPGTRLTVL.